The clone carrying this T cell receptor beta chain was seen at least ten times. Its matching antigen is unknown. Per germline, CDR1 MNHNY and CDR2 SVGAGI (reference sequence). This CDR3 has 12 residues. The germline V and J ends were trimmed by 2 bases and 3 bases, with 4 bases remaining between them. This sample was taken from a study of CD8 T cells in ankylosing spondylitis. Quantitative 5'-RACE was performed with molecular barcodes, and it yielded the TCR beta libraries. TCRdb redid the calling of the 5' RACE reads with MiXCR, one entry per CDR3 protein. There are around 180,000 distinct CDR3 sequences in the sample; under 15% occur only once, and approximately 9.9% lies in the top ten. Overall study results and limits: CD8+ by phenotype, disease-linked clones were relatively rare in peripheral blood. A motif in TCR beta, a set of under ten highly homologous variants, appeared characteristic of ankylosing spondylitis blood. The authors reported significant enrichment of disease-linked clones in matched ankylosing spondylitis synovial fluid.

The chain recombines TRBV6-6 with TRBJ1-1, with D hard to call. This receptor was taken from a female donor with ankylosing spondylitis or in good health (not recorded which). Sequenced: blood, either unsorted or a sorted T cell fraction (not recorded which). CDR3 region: CASSYGDTEAFF. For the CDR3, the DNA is TGTGCCAGCAGTTACGGGGACACTGAAGCTTTCTTT.